This passage covers 26 T cell receptor beta chains from one sample sequenced in a study of T cells in Graves' hyperthyroidism and ophthalmopathy. There were TCR beta CDR3 regions amplified from RNA transcripts. HTBI primers were used for first-round RT-PCR of the TCR CDR3. TCRdb processed the multiplex PCR reads anew with MiXCR; each CDR3 protein has one entry. The sample yields around 600,000 distinct CDR3 sequences, about 16% seen once. Sequences were obtained from blood. Receptor source: a middle-aged woman with Graves' ophthalmopathy.

This clonotype showed up just a few times. This chain links TRBV12-3 or TRBV12-4 with TRBJ2-5, with 9 positions matching TRBD1. The CDR3 covers 13 residues. The V segment lost 7 bases and the J segment 5 bases; nucleotides outside the gene matches: 5. The CDR3, as DNA: TGTGCCAGCACCAACAGGGGGCCTGAGACCCAGTACTTC. Its protein product is CASTNRGPETQYF.

This clonotype was seen many times. The genes are TRBV3-1 and TRBJ1-1; D call uncertain. The length of the CDR3 is 14 residues. The V and J ends lost 4 bases and 0 bases respectively, with 9 bases between them. Germline V gives CDR1 LGHDT, CDR2 YNNKEL (reference sequence). The CDR3 region is CASSRGLMNTEAFF. Written as DNA, the CDR3 is TGTGCCAGCAGCCGGGGTTTGATGAACACTGAAGCTTTCTTT.

This clonotype was detected ten times or more. The chain combines TRBV6-6 with TRBJ2-7; 10 bases line up with TRBD2. Losses at the gene ends were 2 bases for V and 3 bases for J; bases not matched to a gene: 16. The CDR3 is 19 amino acids. Germline assignment: CDR1 MNHNY and CDR2 SVGAGI (reference sequence). CDR3 region: CASSYDKPRLAGRRYEQYF. DNA for the CDR3: TGTGCCAGCAGTTACGACAAACCTCGACTAGCGGGTCGACGCTACGAGCAGTACTTC.

The genes are TRBV19 and TRBJ1-5; no reliable D call. V was pared by 4 bases and J by 4 bases, with 14 bases between. The germline V gene encodes CDR1 LNHDA and CDR2 SQIVND (reference sequence). The CDR3 loop spans 15 amino acids. The CDR3 bases are TGTGCCAGTAGTAACCCCGGGCCTCTAAATCAGCCCCAGCATTTT. This translates into CASSNPGPLNQPQHF.

This clonotype appeared many times. The J gene is TRBJ2-7, the V gene TRBV11-3; D gene unclear. Germline loops: CDR1 SGHNT, CDR2 YENEEA. The CDR3 runs 13 residues. V was shortened by 5 bases and J by 5 bases, with 13 bases between the two germline ends. In nucleotides, the CDR3 is TGTGCCAGCAGCCTACAAACGTTCGACGAGCAGTACTTC. Amino acid sequence: CASSLQTFDEQYF.

This clonotype was seen at least ten times. The V call is TRBV6-1, the J call TRBJ2-1, with D tentatively TRBD1 (6 bases). Germline-derived CDR1 and CDR2 are MNHNS and SASEGT. The CDR3 sequence is 15 residues long. Trimming removed 6 bases at V and 6 bases at J, with 18 bases between. This CDR3 is CASRPGESVGNEQFF. CDR3 DNA sequence: TGTGCCAGCAGGCCAGGGGAATCTGTGGGCAATGAGCAGTTCTTC.

This clonotype occurred many times. The gene calls are TRBV27 and TRBJ2-1; D is uncertain. The CDR3 is 13 amino acids. The germline CDR1 and CDR2 sequences are MNHEY and SMNVEV (reference sequence). The V end lost 3 bases, the J end lost 10 bases, and 13 bases lay between the germline ends. The CDR3 coding sequence is TGTGCCAGCAGTTTTCTACAAGTGGGCGAGCAGTTCTTC. As protein: CASSFLQVGEQFF.

Of note for this clonotype: A read error may be the cause here, since a much bigger clone is one base away. This chain joins TRBV2 and TRBJ2-1; tentatively, D is TRBD2 (6 bases). The CDR3 length is 16 residues. Per germline, CDR1 SNHLY and CDR2 FYNNEI. In nucleotides, the CDR3 is TGTGCCAGCAGTGAACTTGCGGGATCGCCCAACAATGGGCAGTTCTTC. It is translated as CASSELAGSPNNGQFF.

This clonotype was counted ten times or more. The J gene is TRBJ2-3, the V gene TRBV11-2, with 13 bases matching TRBD2. After removal of 5 bases from V and 1 base from J, the junction contained 9 bases not matched to a gene. CDR3 length: 18 amino acids. Germline values: CDR1 SGHAT, CDR2 FQNNGV. Here the CDR3 reads CASSAGTSGVLGTDTQYF. CDR3 nucleotide sequence: TGTGCCAGCAGCGCGGGGACTAGCGGGGTACTCGGCACAGATACGCAGTATTTT.

The chain is built from TRBV20-1 and TRBJ2-7, with 9 bases lining up with TRBD2. The J segment lost 2 bases and the V segment lost 3 bases, leaving 14 bases of the junction unmatched. The CDR3 is 17 residues long. The germline gives CDR1 DFQATT, CDR2 SNEGSKA (reference sequence). The CDR3 nucleotides are TGCAGTGCTAGGACAGGGCAGTCTAGCGGGACCCCCTACGAGCAGTACTTC. Translated, it gives CSARTGQSSGTPYEQYF.

The table lists this clonotype with many counts. CDR3 in DNA: TGTGCCAGCAGTTTCACGACAGGGGCGGGTGGGGCCAACGTCCTGACTTTC. This gives the protein CASSFTTGAGGANVLTF. This chain joins TRBV6-1 and TRBJ2-6; 8 bases align to TRBD1. CDR3 size: 17 residues. The germline CDR1 and CDR2 sequences are MNHNS and SASEGT. J was trimmed by 3 bases and V by 5 bases; bases with no gene match: 9.

This clonotype was found a few times. A read error is possible here, since a much larger clone lies one base away. This chain uses TRBV3-1 with TRBJ2-1; D uncertain. The CDR3 sequence is 12 residues long. The germline CDR1 and CDR2 sequences are LGHDT and YNNKEL (reference sequence). Trimming removed 3 bases from V and 3 bases from J, with 3 bases in between. In DNA form, the CDR3 reads TGTGCCAGCAGCCAGGACTACAATGAGCAGTTCTTC. Protein: CASSQDYNEQFF.

This clonotype was counted between two and nine times. J is TRBJ1-1 and V is TRBV5-1, with a possible D match to TRBD1 (6 bases). Germline CDR1 SGHRS, CDR2 YFSETQ. V lost 1 base, J lost 0 bases, and 13 bases lay in between. CDR3 length: 16 residues. The CDR3 DNA reads as TGCGCCAGCAGCTTGTATTCAGGGGTGGTGAACACTGAAGCTTTCTTT. Encoded protein: CASSLYSGVVNTEAFF. Combining the CDR3 with reference TRBV5-1 and TRBJ1-1 gives the whole variable domain KAGVTQTPRYLIKTRGQQVTLSCSPISGHRSVSWYQQTPGQGLQFLFEYFSETQRNKGNFPGRFSGRQFSNSRSEMNVSTLELGDSALYLCASSLYSGVVNTEAFFGQGTRLTVV.

This clonotype occurred once. This chain links TRBV11-3 with TRBJ2-2; TRBD2 aligns across 8 bases. V shed 4 bases and J 0 bases; nucleotides not matched to a gene: 4. Germline CDR1 is SGHNT and CDR2 is YENEEA. This CDR3 spans 16 amino acids. The CDR3 is CASSSGLGTNTGELFF. The CDR3 DNA reads as TGTGCCAGCAGCTCGGGACTAGGGACGAACACCGGGGAGCTGTTTTTT.

The chain joins TRBV7-3 to TRBJ2-3, with 10 bases that match TRBD2. Trimming at V came to 0 bases and at J to 9 bases, leaving 6 bases not matched to a gene. The CDR3 sequence is 15 residues long. Germline V gene data show CDR1 as SGHTA and CDR2 as FQGTGA. The CDR3 DNA follows: TGTGCCAGCAGCTTAACGACAGCGGGAGGGGAGACGCAGTATTTT. Amino acids: CASSLTTAGGETQYF. The full variable domain, its missing parts supplied by reference TRBV7-3 and TRBJ2-3, is GAGVSQTPSNKVTEKGKYVELRCDPISGHTALYWYRQSLGQGPEFLIYFQGTGAADDSGLPNDRFFAVRPEGSVSTLKIQRTERGDSAVYLCASSLTTAGGETQYFGPGTRLTVL.

Many counts were recorded for this clonotype. The J gene is TRBJ2-7, the V gene TRBV20-1; a possible D gene is TRBD2 (7 bases). The germline CDR1 and CDR2 sequences are DFQATT and SNEGSKA (reference sequence). This CDR3 has 12 residues. V lost 1 base and J 7 bases, leaving 11 bases between the germline ends. CDR3 DNA: TGCAGTGCTAGAGTAGGGGGGGCGGAGCAGTACTTC. Translating it yields CSARVGGAEQYF.

This clonotype was recorded many times. The CDR3 spells CATSRARGAETQYF. The CDR3 region has the DNA TGTGCCACCAGCAGAGCGCGGGGGGCAGAGACCCAGTACTTC. The chain joins TRBV15 to TRBJ2-5, with TRBD2 matching over 8 bases. Trimming took 1 base from V and 4 from J; bases not matched to a gene: 2. The CDR3 is made up of 14 amino acids. In germline, CDR1 is LNHNV, CDR2 YYDKDF (reference sequence).

The CDR3 DNA sequence: TGTGCCAGCAGCGGAAGAACTAGCACAGATACGCAGTATTTT. Protein: CASSGRTSTDTQYF. The V call is TRBV9, the J call TRBJ2-3; D is undetermined. Germline-derived CDR1 and CDR2 are SGDLS and YYNGEE. The CDR3 runs 14 residues. Trimming removed 3 bases at V and 0 bases at J, with 8 bases between.

The table lists this clonotype with a few counts. The genes are TRBV7-9 and TRBJ1-4; 8 bases are a match to TRBD1. V gave up 0 bases and J gave up 6 bases; unmatched junction bases: 3. The CDR3 consists of 15 residues. Per the germline V gene, CDR1 is SEHNR and CDR2 is FQNEAQ (reference sequence). The CDR3 nucleotides read TGTGCCAGCAGCTTAGCCGCGACAGGGGATGAAAAACTGTTTTTT. This codes for CASSLAATGDEKLFF.

This clonotype showed up just a few times. Germline and junction disagree at one end, which may indicate a read error. The CDR3 region is CSASPRGGNNEAFF. CDR3 nucleotides: TGCAGTGCTAGCCCCAGGGGAGGCAACAATGAAGCTTTCTTT. The rearrangement uses TRBV20-1 and TRBJ1-1; D perhaps matches TRBD1 (6 bases). The CDR3 consists of 14 residues. From germline, CDR1 is DFQATT and CDR2 SNEGSKA (reference sequence).

The chain joins TRBV20-1 to TRBJ2-3; TRBD2 matches 7 bases. Germline V gene lookup returns CDR1 DFQATT and CDR2 SNEGSKA (reference sequence). The V segment lost 5 bases and the J segment 2 bases; nucleotides outside the gene matches: 13. The CDR3 sequence is 16 residues long. CDR3 residues: CSAYYSGGLTTDTQYF. For the CDR3, the DNA is TGCAGTGCTTACTACTCGGGGGGACTAACCACAGATACGCAGTATTTT.

This sequence joins TRBV12-3 or TRBV12-4 and TRBJ2-3, with unresolved D. Trimming removed 6 bases at V and 7 bases at J, with 8 bases between. This CDR3 spans 11 amino acids. CDR3 residues: CASRNSNTQYF. CDR3 sequence (DNA): TGTGCCAGCAGGAACTCCAATACGCAGTATTTT.

The rearrangement links TRBV28 to TRBJ1-6; possible D gene TRBD1, 6 bases. The germline CDR1 and CDR2 sequences are MDHEN and SYDVKM. The length of the CDR3 is 15 residues. V was cut by 8 bases and J by 8 bases, with 19 bases left in between. The CDR3 loop is CASGLYRVLDSPLHF. CDR3 bases: TGTGCCAGCGGCCTCTACAGGGTTCTTGATTCACCCCTCCACTTT.

This clonotype turned up a few times. This rearrangement joins TRBV3-1 to TRBJ2-1; possibly TRBD1 or TRBD2 for D (6 bases each). CDR1 is LGHDT, CDR2 YNNKEL, per germline (reference sequence). Trimming stripped 3 bases from V and 4 bases from J, with 13 bases between. CDR3 length: 15 residues. The CDR3 sequence: CASSQGRGGYNEQFF. In DNA form, the CDR3 reads TGTGCCAGCAGCCAGGGGAGAGGGGGGTACAATGAGCAGTTCTTC.

This clonotype has ten or more counts. V and J are TRBV7-6 and TRBJ2-1, with 8 bases matching TRBD2. The CDR3 length is 17 residues. Per germline, CDR1 SGHVS and CDR2 FNYEAQ. V lost 4 bases and J lost 6; bases outside the gene matches: 14. CDR3 coding DNA: TGTGCCAGCAGCTCCACCGGGGGGGGGTCCGGGGCCAATGAGCAGTTCTTC. The encoded protein is CASSSTGGGSGANEQFF.

The V and J genes are TRBV16 and TRBJ2-1; the match to TRBD1 covers 10 bases. Losses at the gene ends were 2 bases for V and 6 bases for J; bases not matched to a gene: 7. Germline lookup yields CDR1 KGHSY and CDR2 FQNENV. The CDR3 has 16 amino acids. The CDR3 region is CASSQMKRDRGNEQFF. Here the CDR3 DNA reads TGTGCCAGCAGCCAAATGAAGAGGGACAGGGGCAATGAGCAGTTCTTC.